This TCR beta chain was captured in a study of cytomegalovirus exposure and HLA in healthy donors. A note on this clone: What it recognizes is unknown.

Broader study findings: The investigators catalogued 150 to 200 TCR beta chains as cytomegalovirus-associated. The dataset shows that most TCR sequences were rare, while some public TCRs occurred in many donors. Subsequent analysis found a tendency for first-cohort TCR clusters to co-occur within the 95 to 150 validation repertoires.

The method was immunoSEQ multiplex PCR; TCRdb's version includes in-frame clones alone and lacks a portion of them. This sample has 95,000 to 120,000 clones, with 70% to 85% found just once. The donors were part of the validation cohort of roughly 110 subjects. That cohort was separate from the first cohort, which comprised under 750 subjects. CDR1 MNHEY and CDR2 SVGAGI come from the germline V gene. V dropped 3 bases and J dropped 8; count of bases not matched to a gene: 10. The CDR3 is made up of 16 amino acids. The TCR was taken from a woman in her late teens or twenties in good health and CMV-seronegative. The chain is built from TRBV6-5 and TRBJ2-1; 10 bases are a match to TRBD2. The source material was PBMCs. In DNA, the CDR3 is TGTGCCAGCAGTTATGGAGAGCGGGGGGGCAGGGATGAGCAGTTCTTC. This encodes CASSYGERGGRDEQFF.